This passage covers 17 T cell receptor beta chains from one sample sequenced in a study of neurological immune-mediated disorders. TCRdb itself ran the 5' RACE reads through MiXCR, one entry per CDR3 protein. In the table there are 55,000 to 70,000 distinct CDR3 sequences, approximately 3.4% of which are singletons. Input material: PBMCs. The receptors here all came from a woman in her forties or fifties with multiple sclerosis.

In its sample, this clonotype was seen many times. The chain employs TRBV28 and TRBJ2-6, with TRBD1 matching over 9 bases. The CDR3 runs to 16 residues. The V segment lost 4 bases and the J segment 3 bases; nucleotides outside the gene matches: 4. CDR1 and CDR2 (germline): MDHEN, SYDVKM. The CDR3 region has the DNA TGTGCCAGCAGTTCCGGGACAGGGATTGGGGCCAACGTCCTGACTTTC. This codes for CASSSGTGIGANVLTF.

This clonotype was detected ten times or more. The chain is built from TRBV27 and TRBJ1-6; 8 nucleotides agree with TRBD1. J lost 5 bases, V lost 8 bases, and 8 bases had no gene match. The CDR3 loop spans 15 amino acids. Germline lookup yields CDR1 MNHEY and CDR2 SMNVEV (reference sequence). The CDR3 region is CASDQGATDNSPLHF. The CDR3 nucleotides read TGTGCCAGCGACCAGGGGGCTACGGATAATTCACCCCTCCACTTT.

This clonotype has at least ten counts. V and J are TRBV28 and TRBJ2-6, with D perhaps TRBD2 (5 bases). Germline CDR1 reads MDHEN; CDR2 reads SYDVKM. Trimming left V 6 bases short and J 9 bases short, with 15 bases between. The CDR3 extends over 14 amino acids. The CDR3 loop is CASSPTGNVNVLTF. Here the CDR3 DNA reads TGTGCCAGCAGCCCAACGGGAAATGTCAACGTCCTGACTTTC.

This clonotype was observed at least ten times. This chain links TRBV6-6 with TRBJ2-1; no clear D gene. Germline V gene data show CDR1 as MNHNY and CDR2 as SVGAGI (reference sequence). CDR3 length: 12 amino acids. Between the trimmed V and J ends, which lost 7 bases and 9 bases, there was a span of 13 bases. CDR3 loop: CASTKNRGEQFF. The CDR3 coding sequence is TGTGCCAGCACCAAAAACAGAGGTGAGCAGTTCTTC.

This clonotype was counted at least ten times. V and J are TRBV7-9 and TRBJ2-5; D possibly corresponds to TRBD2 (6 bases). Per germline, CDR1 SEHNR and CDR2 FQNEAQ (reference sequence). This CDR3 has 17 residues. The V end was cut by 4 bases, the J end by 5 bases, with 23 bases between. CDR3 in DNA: TGTGCCAGCAGCTCCCCCCTTCAACGGGAGACACGGGAGACCCAGTACTTC. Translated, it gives CASSSPLQRETRETQYF.

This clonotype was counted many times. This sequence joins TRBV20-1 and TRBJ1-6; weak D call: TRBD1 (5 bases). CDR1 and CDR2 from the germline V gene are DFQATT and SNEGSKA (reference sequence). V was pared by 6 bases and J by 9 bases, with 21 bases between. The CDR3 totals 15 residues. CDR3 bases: TGCAGTGCCCTATCGCGGACGGGGGGAGGTTCACCCCTCCACTTT. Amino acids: CSALSRTGGGSPLHF.

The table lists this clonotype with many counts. CDR3 DNA: TGTGCCAGCAGCTTAGTCGGGGGGGGCTACGAGCAGTACGTC. It codes for CASSLVGGGYEQYV. The chain recombines TRBV7-2 with TRBJ2-7, with TRBD2 matching over 8 bases. The CDR3 totals 14 residues. Looked up from germline, CDR1 is SGHTA and CDR2 is FQGNSA. J lost 3 bases, V lost 1 base, and 2 bases had no gene match.

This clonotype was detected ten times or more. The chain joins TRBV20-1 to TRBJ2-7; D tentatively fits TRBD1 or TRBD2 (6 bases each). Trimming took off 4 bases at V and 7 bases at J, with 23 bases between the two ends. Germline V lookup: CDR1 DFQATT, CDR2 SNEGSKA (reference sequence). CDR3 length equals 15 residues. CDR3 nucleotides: TGCAGTGCTAATCCACCGAGGGGGGACGACGTGGAGCAGTACTTC. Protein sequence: CSANPPRGDDVEQYF.

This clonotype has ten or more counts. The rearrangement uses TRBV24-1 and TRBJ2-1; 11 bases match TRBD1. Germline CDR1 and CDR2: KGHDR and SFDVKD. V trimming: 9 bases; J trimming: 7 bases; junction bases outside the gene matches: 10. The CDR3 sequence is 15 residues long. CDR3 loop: CATGRDRGLGNEQFF. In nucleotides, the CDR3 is TGTGCCACCGGCCGGGACAGGGGGTTGGGAAATGAGCAGTTCTTC.

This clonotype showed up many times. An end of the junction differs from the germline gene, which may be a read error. CDR3 DNA sequence: TGTGCCAGCAAACCTTTGGGGACAGGGGCTAACTCCTTC. This gives the protein CASKPLGTGANSF. This chain links TRBV28 with TRBJ1-2; 10 nucleotides align to TRBD1. CDR3 length: 13 residues. The germline gives CDR1 MDHEN, CDR2 SYDVKM.

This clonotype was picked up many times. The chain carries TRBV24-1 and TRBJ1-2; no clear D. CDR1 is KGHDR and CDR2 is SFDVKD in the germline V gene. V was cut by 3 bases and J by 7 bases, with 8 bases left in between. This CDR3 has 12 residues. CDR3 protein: CATSDLWAGYTF. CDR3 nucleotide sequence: TGTGCCACCAGTGATCTGTGGGCTGGCTACACCTTC.

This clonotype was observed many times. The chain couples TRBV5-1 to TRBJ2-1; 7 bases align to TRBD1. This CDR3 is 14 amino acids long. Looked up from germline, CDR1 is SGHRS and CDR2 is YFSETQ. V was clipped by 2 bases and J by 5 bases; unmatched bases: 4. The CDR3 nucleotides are TGCGCCAGCAGCTTCGGACAGGAGCACAATGAGCAGTTCTTC. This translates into CASSFGQEHNEQFF.

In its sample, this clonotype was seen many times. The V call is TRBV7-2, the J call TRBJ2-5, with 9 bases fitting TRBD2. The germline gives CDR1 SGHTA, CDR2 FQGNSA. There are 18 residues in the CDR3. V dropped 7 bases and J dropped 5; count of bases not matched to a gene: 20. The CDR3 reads CASTKSGRLYSFLETQYF. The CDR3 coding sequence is TGTGCCAGCACCAAGAGCGGGAGGCTATACTCATTTTTGGAGACCCAGTACTTC.

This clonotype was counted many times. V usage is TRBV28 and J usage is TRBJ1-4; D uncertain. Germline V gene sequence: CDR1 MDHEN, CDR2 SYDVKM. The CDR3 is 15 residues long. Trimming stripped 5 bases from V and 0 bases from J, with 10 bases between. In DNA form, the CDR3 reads TGTGCCAGCAGTGACCCTACAGCAACTAATGAAAAACTGTTTTTT. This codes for CASSDPTATNEKLFF.

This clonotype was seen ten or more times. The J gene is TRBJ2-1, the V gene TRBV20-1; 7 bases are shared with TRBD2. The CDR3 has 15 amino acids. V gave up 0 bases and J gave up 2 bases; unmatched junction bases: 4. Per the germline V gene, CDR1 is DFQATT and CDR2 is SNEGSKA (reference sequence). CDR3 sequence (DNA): TGCAGTGCTAGAGATGGGCTAGCGGCCTACAATGAGCAGTTCTTC. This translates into CSARDGLAAYNEQFF.

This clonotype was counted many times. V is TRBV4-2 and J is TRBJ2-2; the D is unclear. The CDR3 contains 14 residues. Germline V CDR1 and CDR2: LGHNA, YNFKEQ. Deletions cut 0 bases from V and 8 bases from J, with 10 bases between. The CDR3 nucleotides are TGTGCCAGCAGCCAAGATAATCTAGAAGGGGAGCTGTTTTTT. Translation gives CASSQDNLEGELFF.

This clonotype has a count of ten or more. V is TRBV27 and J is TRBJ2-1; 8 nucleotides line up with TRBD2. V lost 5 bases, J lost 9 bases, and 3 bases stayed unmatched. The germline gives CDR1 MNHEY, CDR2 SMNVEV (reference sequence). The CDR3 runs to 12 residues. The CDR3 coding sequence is TGTGCCAGCAGTGAGAGCGGGGGTGAGCAGTTCTTC. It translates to CASSESGGEQFF.